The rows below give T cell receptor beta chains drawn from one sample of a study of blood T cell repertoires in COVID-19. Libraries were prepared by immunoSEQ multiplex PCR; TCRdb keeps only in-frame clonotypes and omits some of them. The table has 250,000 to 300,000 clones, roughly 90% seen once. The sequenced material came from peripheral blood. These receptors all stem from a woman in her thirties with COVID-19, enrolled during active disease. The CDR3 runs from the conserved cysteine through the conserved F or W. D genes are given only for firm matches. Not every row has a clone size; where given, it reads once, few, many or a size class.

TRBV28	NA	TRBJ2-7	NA	CASMTGISYEQYF	TGTGCCAGCATGACAGGAATTTCCTACGAGCAGTACTTC
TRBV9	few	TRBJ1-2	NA	CASSPTGAGQSFSLYGYTF	TGTGCCAGCAGCCCGACCGGTGCTGGGCAGAGTTTCTCCCTCTATGGCTACACCTTC
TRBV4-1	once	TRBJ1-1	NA	CASSQVTVLNTEAFF	TGCGCCAGCAGCCAAGTTACAGTCTTGAACACTGAAGCTTTCTTT
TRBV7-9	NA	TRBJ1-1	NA	CASSPTSGPEAFF	TGTGCCAGCAGCCCCACCAGTGGGCCTGAAGCTTTCTTT
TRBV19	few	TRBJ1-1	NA	CASTVGLNTEAFF	TGTGCCAGTACTGTGGGCCTGAACACTGAAGCTTTCTTT
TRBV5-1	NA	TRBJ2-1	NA	CASSSDIEQFF	TGCGCCAGCAGCTCCGACATTGAGCAGTTCTTC
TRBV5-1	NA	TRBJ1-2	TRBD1	CASSFGQGAYYGYTF	TGCGCCAGCAGCTTTGGACAGGGGGCCTACTATGGCTACACCTTC
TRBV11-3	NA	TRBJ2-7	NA	CASSLDRNSYEQYF	TGTGCCAGCAGCTTAGACAGGAACTCCTACGAGCAGTACTTC
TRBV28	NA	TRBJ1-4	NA	CASSSIATNEKLFF	TGTGCCAGCAGTTCAATAGCAACTAATGAAAAACTGTTTTTT
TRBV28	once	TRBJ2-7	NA	CASSSYAMTVTYEQYF	TGTGCCAGCAGTTCTTATGCGATGACAGTGACCTACGAGCAGTACTTC
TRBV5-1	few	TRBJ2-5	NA	CASSIGAVETQYF	TGCGCCAGCAGCATCGGAGCGGTGGAGACCCAGTACTTC
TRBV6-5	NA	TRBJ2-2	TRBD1	CASRTDRGNTGELFF	TGTGCCAGCCGTACGGACAGGGGCAACACCGGGGAGCTGTTTTTT
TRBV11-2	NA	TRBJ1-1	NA	CASSLGLSGGEAFF	TGTGCCAGCAGCTTAGGCTTATCGGGGGGAGAAGCTTTCTTT
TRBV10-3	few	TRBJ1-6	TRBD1	CAISLDRVGSPLHF	TGTGCCATCAGCCTGGACAGGGTAGGTTCACCCCTCCACTTT
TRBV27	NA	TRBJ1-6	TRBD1	CASSFNPAGTGYGSSYNSPLHF	TGTGCCAGCAGTTTTAACCCAGCCGGGACAGGGTATGGGAGCTCCTATAATTCACCCCTCCACTTT
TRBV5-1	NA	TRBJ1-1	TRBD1	CASSETGTPEAFF	TGCGCCAGCAGCGAGACAGGGACCCCTGAAGCTTTCTTT
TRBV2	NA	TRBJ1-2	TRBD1	CASGLSGTGYGYTF	TGTGCCAGCGGTCTCTCCGGGACAGGCTATGGCTACACCTTC
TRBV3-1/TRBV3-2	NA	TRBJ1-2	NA	CASSPYGHGRGGYTF	TGTGCCAGCAGCCCTTACGGACACGGAAGGGGTGGCTACACCTTC
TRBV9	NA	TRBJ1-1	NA	CASSPYAGSGTEAFF	TGTGCCAGCAGCCCCTATGCAGGGTCAGGCACTGAAGCTTTCTTT
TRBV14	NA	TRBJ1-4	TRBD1	CASSLDRVREKLFF	TGTGCCAGCAGCCTGGACAGGGTGCGAGAAAAACTGTTTTTT
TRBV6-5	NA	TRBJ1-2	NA	CASGRGYGYTF	TGTGCCAGCGGACGGGGCTATGGCTACACCTTC
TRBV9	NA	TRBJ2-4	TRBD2	CASSGEGVGKNIQYF	TGTGCCAGCAGCGGGGAGGGAGTAGGCAAAAACATTCAGTACTTC
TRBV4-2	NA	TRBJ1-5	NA	CASSQEVTGYQPQHF	TGTGCCAGCAGCCAAGAGGTAACAGGGTATCAGCCCCAGCATTTT
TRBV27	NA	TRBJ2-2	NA	CASSPRTVPTGELFF	TGTGCCAGCAGCCCCCGGACAGTACCCACCGGGGAGCTGTTTTTT
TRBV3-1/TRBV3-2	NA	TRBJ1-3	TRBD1	CASSRTQGALGNTIYF	TGTGCCAGCAGCCGTACACAGGGGGCATTGGGAAACACCATATATTTT
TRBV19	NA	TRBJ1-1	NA	CASSMSTLNTEAFF	TGTGCCAGTAGCATGAGTACCCTAAACACTGAAGCTTTCTTT
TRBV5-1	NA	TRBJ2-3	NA	CASSPPEGFTDTQCF	TGCGCCAGCAGCCCCCCTGAGGGATTCACAGATACGCAGTGTTTT
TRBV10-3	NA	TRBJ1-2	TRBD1	CATSRGTGDYGYTF	TGTGCCACCAGTCGGGGGACAGGGGACTATGGCTACACCTTC
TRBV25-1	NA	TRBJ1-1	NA	CASIGWGGVAAEAFF	TGTGCCAGCATCGGGTGGGGCGGGGTGGCCGCTGAAGCTTTCTTT
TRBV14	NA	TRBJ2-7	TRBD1	CASSQPQGLIPYEQYF	TGTGCCAGCAGCCAACCACAGGGGTTAATTCCCTACGAGCAGTACTTC
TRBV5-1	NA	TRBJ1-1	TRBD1	CASSSQGAGTEAFF	TGCGCCAGCAGCTCCCAGGGGGCAGGCACTGAAGCTTTCTTT
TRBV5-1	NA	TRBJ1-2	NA	CASSPKSGYGYTF	TGCGCCAGCAGCCCTAAGTCCGGGTATGGCTACACCTTC
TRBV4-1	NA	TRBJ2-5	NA	CASSQDWGYGEETQYF	TGCGCCAGCAGCCAAGATTGGGGCTACGGTGAAGAGACCCAGTACTTC
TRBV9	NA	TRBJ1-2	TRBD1	CASSQTGANYGYTF	TGTGCCAGCAGTCAGACAGGGGCTAACTATGGCTACACCTTC
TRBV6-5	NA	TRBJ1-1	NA	CASSYPSRGNTEAFF	TGTGCCAGCAGTTACCCATCCAGAGGGAACACTGAAGCTTTCTTT
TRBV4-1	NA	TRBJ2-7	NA	CASSQLGAAYEQYF	TGCGCCAGCAGCCAACTGGGAGCGGCCTACGAGCAGTACTTC
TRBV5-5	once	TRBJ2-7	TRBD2	CASSLSLAGFSYEQYF	TGTGCCAGCAGCTTGTCTCTAGCGGGGTTTTCCTACGAGCAGTACTTC
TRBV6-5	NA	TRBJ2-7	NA	CASGDNYEQYF	TGTGCCAGTGGGGACAACTACGAGCAGTACTTC
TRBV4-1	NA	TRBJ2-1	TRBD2	CASSQLLAGGLFF	TGCGCCAGCAGCCAACTACTAGCGGGGGGGCTTTTCTTC
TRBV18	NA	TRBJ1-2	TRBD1	CASSRRQGANDGYTF	TGTGCCAGCTCACGACGACAGGGGGCGAACGATGGCTACACCTTC
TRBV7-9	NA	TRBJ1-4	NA	CASSTSGTWGEKLFF	TGTGCCAGCAGCACCTCCGGGACTTGGGGCGAAAAACTGTTTTTT
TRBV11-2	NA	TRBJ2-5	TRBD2	CASSGGLAGVETQYF	TGTGCCAGCAGTGGGGGACTAGCGGGGGTTGAGACCCAGTACTTC
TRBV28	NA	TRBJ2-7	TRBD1	CASLRGQGYEQYF	TGTGCCAGCCTGCGGGGACAGGGGTACGAGCAGTACTTC
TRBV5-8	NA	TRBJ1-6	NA	CASSPRGYNSPLHF	TGTGCCAGCAGCCCCAGAGGTTATAATTCACCCCTCCACTTT
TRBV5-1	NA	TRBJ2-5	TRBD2	CASSWASGGAQETQYF	TGCGCCAGCAGCTGGGCTAGCGGGGGGGCCCAAGAGACCCAGTACTTC
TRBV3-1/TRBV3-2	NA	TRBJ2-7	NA	CASSTRYRVPYEQYF	TGTGCCAGCAGCACCCGCTACAGGGTTCCCTACGAGCAGTACTTC
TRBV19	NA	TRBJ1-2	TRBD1	CASDRQGAGGYTF	TGTGCCAGTGATCGTCAGGGGGCAGGTGGCTACACCTTC
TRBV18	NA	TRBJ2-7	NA	CASSPPGVYSYEQYF	TGTGCCAGCTCACCACCAGGAGTTTACTCCTACGAGCAGTACTTC
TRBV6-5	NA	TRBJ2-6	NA	CASSQRQAGANVLTF	TGTGCCAGCTCTCAGCGGCAGGCTGGGGCCAACGTCCTGACTTTC
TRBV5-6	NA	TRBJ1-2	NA	CASSLGLYGYTF	TGTGCCAGCAGCCTCGGGTTGTATGGCTACACCTTC
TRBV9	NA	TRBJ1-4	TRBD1	CASSVDPGQGIVKLFF	TGTGCCAGCAGCGTTGATCCGGGACAGGGGATAGTAAAACTGTTTTTT